These 24 T cell receptor beta chains were all obtained from the same sample, sequenced in a study of blood T cell repertoires in COVID-19. Clones were read by immunoSEQ multiplex PCR, and TCRdb kept only the in-frame ones, dropping some. Here the sample spans about 15,000 clones, around 80% being singletons. Sequencing input: peripheral blood. These receptors were collected from a human donor in a cohort sampled during active COVID-19.

The chain couples TRBV6-6 to TRBJ2-7; TRBD1 matches at 8 bases. There are 14 residues in the CDR3. J gave up 6 bases and V 0 bases, and 4 bases lay outside the gene matches. Germline V gives CDR1 MNHNY, CDR2 SVGAGI (reference sequence). The CDR3 region is CASSYSGTGGEQYF. The CDR3 DNA sequence: TGTGCCAGCAGTTACTCGGGCACAGGGGGCGAGCAGTACTTC.

The V call is TRBV5-1, the J call TRBJ2-1; 16 bases fit TRBD2. Germline-derived CDR1 and CDR2 are SGHRS and YFSETQ. The V segment lost 6 bases and the J segment 1 base; nucleotides outside the gene matches: 7. The length of the CDR3 is 18 residues. CDR3 residues: CASTPGTSGRVSYNEQFF. The DNA for the CDR3 is TGCGCCAGCACCCCAGGGACTAGCGGGAGGGTATCCTACAATGAGCAGTTCTTC.

This chain connects TRBV28 to TRBJ1-2; D uncertain. The V gene's germline CDR1 is MDHEN and CDR2 SYDVKM. Trimming took off 5 bases at V and 5 bases at J, with 12 bases between the two ends. The length of the CDR3 is 13 residues. CDR3 bases: TGTGCCAGCAGTCCGCTAGTTTCTTATGGCTACACCTTC. Its translation is CASSPLVSYGYTF.

This clone appeared a single time. The J gene is TRBJ1-2, the V gene TRBV6-2 or TRBV6-3; D uncertain. From germline, CDR1 is MNHEY and CDR2 SVGEGT. V lost 5 bases to trimming and J lost 6 bases, with 19 bases between them. The CDR3 sequence is 15 residues long. Written as DNA, the CDR3 is TGTGCCAGCAGTCCCGGGGTTCGCCCGCTCGATGGCTACACCTTC. Protein: CASSPGVRPLDGYTF.

The CDR3, as DNA: TGTGCCAGCAGCGTAGCGGTGACAGGGGAACAAGAGACCCAGTACTTC. Its protein is CASSVAVTGEQETQYF. The chain is built from TRBV9 and TRBJ2-5, with TRBD1 identical over 8 bases. Germline lookup yields CDR1 SGDLS and CDR2 YYNGEE. This CDR3 region has 16 residues. The junction had 6 bases not matched to a gene; V was cut back by 0 bases and J by 2 bases.

The V call is TRBV6-2 or TRBV6-3, the J call TRBJ1-1; D not resolved. The CDR3 covers 15 residues. Germline V gives CDR1 MNHEY, CDR2 SVGEGT. Trimming shortened V by 0 bases and J by 1 base, and 9 bases separated the two germline ends. The CDR3 loop reads CASSYSGVGNTEAFF. CDR3 coding DNA: TGTGCCAGCAGTTACTCGGGAGTTGGGAACACTGAAGCTTTCTTT.

The chain employs TRBV5-1 and TRBJ2-6, with D uncertain. Germline CDR1 and CDR2: SGHRS and YFSETQ. Trimming took off 4 bases at V and 0 bases at J, with 11 bases between the two ends. The CDR3 loop spans 16 amino acids. The CDR3 nucleotides read TGCGCCAGCAGCCCCGCTACCCACTCTGGGGCCAACGTCCTGACTTTC. This codes for CASSPATHSGANVLTF.

The rearrangement links TRBV27 to TRBJ2-7; 9 nucleotides agree with TRBD1. The CDR3 is 15 amino acids. V dropped 0 bases and J dropped 4; count of bases not matched to a gene: 4. Germline values: CDR1 MNHEY, CDR2 SMNVEV (reference sequence). The CDR3 coding sequence is TGTGCCAGCAGTTTATCCGGGACAGGGTGGTACGAGCAGTACTTC. This codes for CASSLSGTGWYEQYF.

This clone is labeled medium-sized (0.01 to 0.1%). This chain uses TRBV29-1 with TRBJ1-3; D is possibly TRBD1 (5 bases). V was trimmed by 6 bases and J by 2 bases, leaving 11 bases between them. Per the germline V gene, CDR1 is SQVTM and CDR2 is ANQGSEA. The CDR3 contains 13 residues. DNA of the CDR3: TGCAGCGTCAATGCGGGGCCTGGAAACACCATATATTTT. The encoded protein is CSVNAGPGNTIYF.

This chain uses TRBV28 with TRBJ1-3; 7 nucleotides align to TRBD1. Germline V gene lookup returns CDR1 MDHEN and CDR2 SYDVKM. CDR3 length: 14 amino acids. Unmatched junction bases numbered 7, after V lost 5 bases and J lost 6 bases. The CDR3 protein is CASSLRQGSNTIYF. CDR3 in DNA: TGTGCCAGCAGTCTAAGACAGGGATCAAACACCATATATTTT. The full variable domain, rest sourced from reference TRBV28 and TRBJ1-3, is DVKVTQSSRYLVKRTGEKVFLECVQDMDHENMFWYRQDPGLGLRLIYFSYDVKMKEKGDIPEGYSVSREKKERFSLILESASTNQTSMYLCASSLRQGSNTIYFGEGSWLTVV.

The V and J genes are TRBV12-3 or TRBV12-4 and TRBJ2-5; 9 bases are a match to TRBD1. The CDR3 runs to 13 residues. V was pared by 6 bases and J by 2 bases, with 1 base of the junction left unmatched. Here the CDR3 DNA reads TGTGCCAGCAGGGGACAGGGTCAAGAGACCCAGTACTTC. Its translation: CASRGQGQETQYF.

This clone was observed a few times. The chain recombines TRBV15 with TRBJ2-1, with D possibly TRBD2 on 5 matching bases. Germline CDR1 is LNHNV and CDR2 is YYDKDF (reference sequence). V was cut by 6 bases and J by 3 bases, with 15 bases left in between. This CDR3 spans 15 amino acids. The CDR3 coding sequence is TGTGCCACCAGAATAATCAGCGGCCTCTACAATGAGCAGTTCTTC. Protein product: CATRIISGLYNEQFF.

The genes are TRBV11-2 and TRBJ1-6; D may be TRBD1 (6 bases). The V and J ends lost 5 bases and 5 bases respectively, with 16 bases between them. The CDR3 is 16 residues long. Per germline, CDR1 SGHAT and CDR2 FQNNGV. The CDR3 is CASSAARDNNNSPLHF. In nucleotides, the CDR3 is TGTGCCAGCAGCGCAGCCAGGGACAACAATAATTCACCCCTCCACTTT.

The chain couples TRBV5-1 to TRBJ2-3; TRBD2 is a possible D gene (5 bases). The length of the CDR3 is 14 residues. V lost 2 bases and J 2 bases, leaving 9 bases between the germline ends. Germline V lookup: CDR1 SGHRS, CDR2 YFSETQ. CDR3 sequence reads: CASSLSGLTDTQYF. CDR3 sequence (DNA): TGCGCCAGCAGCTTAAGCGGACTCACAGATACGCAGTATTTT.

In regard to this clone: The sample holds other DNA sequences that translate to the same CDR3. The V gene is TRBV27, the J gene TRBJ1-1; 11 bases map to TRBD1. V shed 4 bases, J shed 0 bases, and the junction held 4 bases outside the gene matches. Germline V gives CDR1 MNHEY, CDR2 SMNVEV (reference sequence). The CDR3 runs to 16 residues. The chain's CDR3 is CASSWDRGSMNTEAFF. CDR3 coding DNA: TGTGCCAGCAGTTGGGACAGGGGGTCCATGAACACTGAAGCTTTCTTT.

The gene calls are TRBV15 and TRBJ1-3, with 10 bases aligning to TRBD1. The trim removed 4 bases at V and 0 bases at J, leaving 6 bases unmatched. This CDR3 has 17 residues. Per the germline V gene, CDR1 is LNHNV and CDR2 is YYDKDF (reference sequence). CDR3 sequence (DNA): TGTGCCACCAGCATACGACAGGGGGCGAGCTCTGGAAACACCATATATTTT. This codes for CATSIRQGASSGNTIYF.

The genes are TRBV24-1 and TRBJ2-1, with 15 nucleotides matching TRBD2. Trimming at V came to 3 bases and at J to 0 bases, leaving 8 bases not matched to a gene. The CDR3 extends over 20 amino acids. Germline values: CDR1 KGHDR, CDR2 SFDVKD. The CDR3 region is CATSDPGTSGGQSSYNEQFF. In DNA form, the CDR3 reads TGTGCCACCAGTGATCCCGGGACTAGCGGGGGGCAAAGCTCCTACAATGAGCAGTTCTTC.

This clone was observed a few times. The chain is built from TRBV4-1 and TRBJ2-3, with a tentative D call TRBD1 (6 bases). Germline CDR1 MGHRA, CDR2 YSYEKL. The CDR3 has 15 amino acids. Trimming removed 4 bases at V and 4 bases at J, with 15 bases between. DNA of the CDR3: TGCGCCAGCAGCCTTGACCAGGGGATCGCAGATACGCAGTATTTT. Amino acid sequence: CASSLDQGIADTQYF.

The V call is TRBV12-1, the J call TRBJ2-7; TRBD2 was called by the table and not checked on the DNA. TRBV12-1 is a listed pseudogene. The CDR3 runs 19 residues. This CDR3 reads CASSFGAGGPYSRGDEQYF. The CDR3 nucleotides are TGTGCCAGCAGCTTTGGGGCGGGAGGGCCGTATTCGAGGGGTGACGAGCAGTACTTC.

This clone has more than one count but fewer than ten. The chain is built from TRBV20-1 and TRBJ2-1; 8 positions match TRBD1. Germline assignment: CDR1 DFQATT and CDR2 SNEGSKA (reference sequence). The junction had 5 bases not matched to a gene; V was cut back by 7 bases and J by 9 bases. This CDR3 contains 11 residues. In DNA, the CDR3 is TGCAGTGGGAGCAGGGGGCTTGAGCAGTTCTTC. This gives the protein CSGSRGLEQFF.

The chain is built from TRBV5-4 and TRBJ2-1, with D possibly being TRBD2 (5 bases). Trimming stripped 3 bases from V and 5 bases from J, with 12 bases between. Looked up from germline, CDR1 is SGHNT and CDR2 is YYREEE (reference sequence). The CDR3 consists of 14 residues. The CDR3 region has the DNA TGTGCCAGCAGCTCCGCTAGAGGGCACAATGAGCAGTTCTTC. Amino acids: CASSSARGHNEQFF. The whole variable domain, filled in from reference TRBV5-4 and TRBJ2-1, reads ETGVTQSPTHLIKTRGQQVTLRCSSQSGHNTVSWYQQALGQGPQFIFQYYREEENGRGNFPPRFSGLQFPNYSSELNVNALELDDSALYLCASSSARGHNEQFFGPGTRLTVL.

V usage is TRBV4-2 and J usage is TRBJ1-5; D is unclear. Trimming took 4 bases from V and 2 from J, leaving 21 bases between them. The germline gives CDR1 LGHNA, CDR2 YNFKEQ. There are 18 residues in the CDR3. CDR3 residues: CASSPDAGGRIGNQPQHF. In nucleotides, the CDR3 is TGTGCCAGCAGCCCTGATGCTGGTGGGAGGATAGGCAATCAGCCCCAGCATTTT.

This clone was seen a single time. The chain links TRBV10-3 to TRBJ1-3; D is unclear. CDR3 length equals 13 residues. Germline V gene sequence: CDR1 ENHRY, CDR2 SYGVKD. The V gene lost 3 bases and the J gene lost 0 bases, with 3 bases spanning the gap. The chain's CDR3 is CAISDSSGNTIYF. CDR3 DNA: TGTGCCATCAGTGACAGCTCTGGAAACACCATATATTTT.

J is TRBJ1-2 and V is TRBV7-9; D is undetermined. The V end lost 5 bases, the J end lost 6 bases, and 10 bases lay between the germline ends. Germline V gene sequence: CDR1 SEHNR, CDR2 FQNEAQ (reference sequence). The CDR3 is made up of 12 amino acids. As DNA, the CDR3 is TGTGCCAGCAGCCGGACTGGGGATGGCTACACCTTC. Residues: CASSRTGDGYTF.